This passage covers 18 T cell receptor beta chains from one sample sequenced in a study of human T cells and chemical hapten exposure. TCRdb processed the RACE reads anew with MiXCR; each CDR3 protein has one entry. Among 240,000 or so distinct CDR3 sequences listed, about 9.4% were seen once. Time point described: pre-sensitization, week 0. Stated treatment: therapeutic diphenylcyclopropenone sensitization with weekly scalp DPC. The sequencing used whole blood, collected in connection with sensitization to the hapten diphenylcyclopropenone (DPC). These receptors originate from a woman between 35 and 50 years old with alopecia areata. Some clones in this sample may be carry-over from other donors' samples.

Only a few counts were recorded for this clonotype. The V gene is TRBV24-1, the J gene TRBJ2-5; tentative D call: TRBD1 (6 bases). V shed 3 bases and J shed 2 bases, with 15 bases lying between them. The V gene's germline CDR1 is KGHDR and CDR2 SFDVKD. The CDR3 consists of 16 residues. CDR3 coding DNA: TGTGCCACCAGTGATGGATCAGACAGGATACAAGAGACCCAGTACTTC. Protein sequence: CATSDGSDRIQETQYF.

The table lists this clonotype with many counts. The V call is TRBV6-2 or TRBV6-3, the J call TRBJ1-2; 10 nucleotides line up with TRBD1. The germline CDR1 and CDR2 sequences are MNHEY and SVGEGT. The J segment lost 3 bases and the V segment lost 6 bases, leaving 13 bases of the junction unmatched. This CDR3 has 17 residues. The CDR3 protein is CASRRREGTGDYYGYTF. The CDR3, as DNA: TGTGCCAGCAGACGCCGCGAGGGGACAGGGGACTACTATGGCTACACCTTC.

This clonotype was found many times. CDR3 region: CASSGIGGNEQFF. CDR3 DNA sequence: TGTGCCAGCAGTGGTATAGGGGGCAATGAGCAGTTCTTC. This chain connects TRBV7-9 to TRBJ2-1, with D possibly matching TRBD1 (6 bases). This CDR3 has 13 amino acids. Germline assignment: CDR1 SEHNR and CDR2 FQNEAQ (reference sequence). The germline V and J ends were trimmed by 6 bases and 6 bases, with 12 bases remaining between them.

The sample holds a few counts of this clonotype. The chain has TRBV7-2 and TRBJ2-7; the match to TRBD1 covers 7 bases. The CDR3 loop spans 15 amino acids. Germline values: CDR1 SGHTA, CDR2 FQGNSA. Trimming cost V 4 bases and J 2 bases; bases outside gene matches: 8. The CDR3 spells CASSSSGQSPYEQYF. DNA of the CDR3: TGTGCCAGCAGCTCGTCGGGACAGAGCCCCTACGAGCAGTACTTC.

This clonotype has more than one count but fewer than ten. This chain joins TRBV11-2 and TRBJ2-1; TRBD1 agrees at 12 bases. Germline CDR1 is SGHAT and CDR2 is FQNNGV. This CDR3 is 17 amino acids long. Trimming at V came to 0 bases and at J to 8 bases, leaving 8 bases not matched to a gene. For the CDR3, the DNA is TGTGCCAGCAGCTTAGATCGGGGGACAGGGGGCGGCCATGAGCAGTTCTTC. It is translated as CASSLDRGTGGGHEQFF.

At least ten counts were recorded for this clonotype. The chain employs TRBV7-9 and TRBJ1-6; D uncertain. The CDR3 spans 14 residues. CDR1 is SEHNR and CDR2 is FQNEAQ in the germline V gene (reference sequence). The V end was cut by 3 bases, the J end by 8 bases, with 11 bases between. In nucleotides, the CDR3 is TGTGCCAGCAGCTTGGGCTCTAAGGATTCACCCCTCCACTTT. This encodes CASSLGSKDSPLHF.

At least ten counts were recorded for this clonotype. V and J are TRBV5-1 and TRBJ2-7; the D is unclear. The CDR3 is 13 residues long. Looked up from germline, CDR1 is SGHRS and CDR2 is YFSETQ. Trimming left V 0 bases short and J 3 bases short, with 7 bases between. The CDR3 region is CASSLGALYEQYF. CDR3 sequence (DNA): TGCGCCAGCAGCTTGGGGGCCCTCTACGAGCAGTACTTC.

On this clonotype itself: It is likely a read error, because the conserved phenylalanine at the end of the CDR3 is missing. The DNA is left out, because the CDR3 cannot be placed on it with certainty; the CDR3 is given as TCRdb lists it. The chain carries TRBV28 and TRBJ2-7; the D call in the table, TRBD2, was not verified against the DNA. Germline values: CDR1 MDHEN, CDR2 SYDVKM. Inclusive of both ends, the CDR3 amounts to 11 amino acids. The CDR3 here is CAGSGTLSVSY.

This clonotype was picked up many times. The chain links TRBV9 to TRBJ2-3; D may be TRBD1 or TRBD2 (6 bases each). The CDR3 contains 18 residues. CDR1 and CDR2 (germline): SGDLS, YYNGEE. Trimming left V 1 base short and J 3 bases short, with 21 bases between. The CDR3 sequence is CASSVIPNGGGGTDTQYF. The CDR3 nucleotides are TGTGCCAGCAGCGTAATCCCTAATGGGGGCGGAGGGACAGATACGCAGTATTTT.

This clonotype was observed many times. The chain joins TRBV7-2 to TRBJ2-5; D possibly corresponds to TRBD1 (6 bases). Deletions cut 5 bases from V and 0 bases from J, with 13 bases between. Germline CDR1 and CDR2: SGHTA and FQGNSA. The CDR3 spans 15 residues. The CDR3 DNA is TGTGCCAGCAGCGTCTCCCGGGACAACCAAGAGACCCAGTACTTC. Protein: CASSVSRDNQETQYF.

The chain recombines TRBV7-2 with TRBJ2-5, with 13 bases lining up with TRBD2. Germline lookup yields CDR1 SGHTA and CDR2 FQGNSA. J lost 5 bases, V lost 5 bases, and 5 bases had no gene match. The CDR3 spans 15 residues. The CDR3 DNA is TGTGCCAGCAGCCGGACTAGCGGGAGCTCGGAGACCCAGTACTTC. This codes for CASSRTSGSSETQYF.

The chain couples TRBV5-1 to TRBJ2-1; possibly TRBD1 or TRBD2 for D (7 bases each). Trimming pared 5 bases from V and 6 bases from J, leaving 21 bases between. Germline-derived CDR1 and CDR2 are SGHRS and YFSETQ. The length of the CDR3 is 16 residues. The DNA of the CDR3 is TGCGCCAGCAGATCGGCCGTGGGAGGGGGCCGCAATGAGCAGTTCTTC. It translates to CASRSAVGGGRNEQFF.

This clonotype was detected a few times. The chain links TRBV20-1 to TRBJ2-7; D gene uncertain. Germline V CDR1 and CDR2: DFQATT, SNEGSKA (reference sequence). The CDR3 loop spans 13 amino acids. Trimming left V 0 bases short and J 2 bases short, with 8 bases between. CDR3 residues: CSARDLEAYEQYF. The CDR3 nucleotides are TGCAGTGCTAGAGATCTAGAGGCCTACGAGCAGTACTTC.

This clonotype was detected only a few times. The chain carries TRBV7-2 and TRBJ2-3; no clear D. Germline V gene lookup returns CDR1 SGHTA and CDR2 FQGNSA. Deletions cut 3 bases from V and 4 bases from J, with 11 bases between. The CDR3 length is 14 residues. In DNA, the CDR3 is TGTGCCAGCAGCTTGCGGTATGATGCAGATACGCAGTATTTT. Encoded protein: CASSLRYDADTQYF.

This clonotype was counted only a few times. This chain joins TRBV20-1 and TRBJ2-2; tentatively, D is TRBD1 or TRBD2 (5 bases each). V was trimmed by 2 bases and J by 4 bases, leaving 14 bases between them. The CDR3 is made up of 15 amino acids. CDR1 is DFQATT, CDR2 SNEGSKA, per germline (reference sequence). The CDR3 loop is CSARLPGPFTGELFF. In DNA form, the CDR3 reads TGCAGTGCTAGACTCCCGGGACCCTTCACCGGGGAGCTGTTTTTT.

This clonotype was observed many times. This rearrangement joins TRBV7-2 to TRBJ1-5; D is perhaps TRBD1 (6 bases). CDR1 SGHTA and CDR2 FQGNSA come from the germline V gene. With 1 base removed from V and 0 bases from J, the gap between germline ends came to 13 bases. The CDR3 totals 17 residues. The CDR3 loop reads CASSLGRGYFSNQPQHF. As DNA, the CDR3 is TGTGCCAGCAGCTTAGGCAGGGGCTATTTTAGCAATCAGCCCCAGCATTTT.

The sample holds many counts of this clonotype. One end of the junction fails to match germline, which may point to a read error. The chain employs TRBV2 and TRBJ1-2, with D perhaps matching TRBD1 (6 bases). Germline V gene data show CDR1 as SNHLY and CDR2 as FYNNEI. This CDR3 spans 13 amino acids. This CDR3 reads CASSEGGNYGYTF. CDR3 bases: TGTGCCAGCAGCGAAGGGGGGAACTATGGCTACACCTTC.

This clonotype occurred many times. This chain's CDR3 is CASSFSRGRRTTDTQYF. DNA of the CDR3: TGTGCCAGCAGTTTCTCCCGGGGCAGGCGGACCACAGATACGCAGTATTTT. V and J are TRBV28 and TRBJ2-3; D is tentatively TRBD1 or TRBD2 (5 bases each). Germline CDR1 reads MDHEN; CDR2 reads SYDVKM. The CDR3 runs 17 residues. Trimming took 3 bases from V and 2 from J, leaving 18 bases between them.